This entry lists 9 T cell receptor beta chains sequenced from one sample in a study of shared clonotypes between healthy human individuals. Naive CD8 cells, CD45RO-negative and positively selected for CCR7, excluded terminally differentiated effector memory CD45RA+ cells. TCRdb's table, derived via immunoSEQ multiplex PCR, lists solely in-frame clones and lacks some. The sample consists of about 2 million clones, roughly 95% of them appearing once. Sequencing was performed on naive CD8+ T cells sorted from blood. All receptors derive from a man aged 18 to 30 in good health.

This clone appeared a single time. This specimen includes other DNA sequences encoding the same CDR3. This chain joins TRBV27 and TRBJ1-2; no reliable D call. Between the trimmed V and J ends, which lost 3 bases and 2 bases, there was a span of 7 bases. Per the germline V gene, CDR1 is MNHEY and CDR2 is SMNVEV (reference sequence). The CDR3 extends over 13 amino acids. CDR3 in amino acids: CASSFSPNYGYTF. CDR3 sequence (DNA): TGTGCCAGCAGTTTTTCACCCAACTATGGCTACACCTTC.

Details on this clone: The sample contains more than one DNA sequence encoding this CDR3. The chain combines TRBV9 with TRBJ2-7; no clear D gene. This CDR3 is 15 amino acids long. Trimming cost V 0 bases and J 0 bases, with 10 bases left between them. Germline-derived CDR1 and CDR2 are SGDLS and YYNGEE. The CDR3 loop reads CASSVASASSYEQYF. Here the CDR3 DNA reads TGTGCCAGCAGCGTAGCCAGTGCTAGCTCCTACGAGCAGTACTTC.

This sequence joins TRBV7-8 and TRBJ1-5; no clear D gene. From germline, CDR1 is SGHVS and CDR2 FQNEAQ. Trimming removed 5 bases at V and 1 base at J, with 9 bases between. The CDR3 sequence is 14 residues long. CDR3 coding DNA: TGTGCCAGCAGCCCCCTAGAGAGCAATCAGCCCCAGCATTTT. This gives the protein CASSPLESNQPQHF.

CDR3: CAGSVGVQTDTQYF. The DNA for the CDR3 is TGTGCCGGGTCCGTAGGGGTTCAGACAGATACGCAGTATTTT. V usage is TRBV2 and J usage is TRBJ2-3, with D possibly TRBD1 on 5 matching bases. The CDR3 contains 14 residues. CDR1 and CDR2 from the germline V gene are SNHLY and FYNNEI. Trimming took 11 bases from V and 3 from J, leaving 18 bases between them.

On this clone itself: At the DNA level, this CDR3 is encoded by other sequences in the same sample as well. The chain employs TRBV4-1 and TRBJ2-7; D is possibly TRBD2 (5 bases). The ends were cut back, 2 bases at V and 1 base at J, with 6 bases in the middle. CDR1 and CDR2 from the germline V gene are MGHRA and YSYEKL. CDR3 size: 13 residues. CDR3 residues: CASSQSGSYEQYF. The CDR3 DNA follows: TGCGCCAGCAGCCAAAGCGGTTCCTACGAGCAGTACTTC.

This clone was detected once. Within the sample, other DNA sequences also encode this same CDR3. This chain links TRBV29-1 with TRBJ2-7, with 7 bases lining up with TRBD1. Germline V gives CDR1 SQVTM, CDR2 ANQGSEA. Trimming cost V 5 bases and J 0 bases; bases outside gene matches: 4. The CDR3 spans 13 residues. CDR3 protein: CSVRTGTSYEQYF. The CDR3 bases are TGCAGCGTTAGGACAGGTACCTCCTACGAGCAGTACTTC.

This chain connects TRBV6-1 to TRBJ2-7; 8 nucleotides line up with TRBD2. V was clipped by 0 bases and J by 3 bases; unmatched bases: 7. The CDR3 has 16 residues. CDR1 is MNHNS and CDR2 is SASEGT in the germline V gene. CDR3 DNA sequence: TGTGCCAGCAGTGAAGCGCTAGCGGGTCAGGTCTACGAGCAGTACTTC. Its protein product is CASSEALAGQVYEQYF.

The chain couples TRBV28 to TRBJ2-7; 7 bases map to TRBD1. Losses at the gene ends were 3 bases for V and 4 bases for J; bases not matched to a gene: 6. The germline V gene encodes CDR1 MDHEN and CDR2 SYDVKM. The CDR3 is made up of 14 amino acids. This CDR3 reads CASSFQGVVYEQYF. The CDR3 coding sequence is TGTGCCAGCAGTTTCCAGGGGGTAGTATACGAGCAGTACTTC.

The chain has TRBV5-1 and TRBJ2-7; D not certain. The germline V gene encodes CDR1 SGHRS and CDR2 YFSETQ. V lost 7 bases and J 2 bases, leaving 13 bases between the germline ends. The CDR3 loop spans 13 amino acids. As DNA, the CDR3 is TGCGCCAGCGGCCTAGACCCAGCCTACGAGCAGTACTTC. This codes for CASGLDPAYEQYF. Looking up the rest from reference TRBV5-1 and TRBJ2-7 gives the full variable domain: KAGVTQTPRYLIKTRGQQVTLSCSPISGHRSVSWYQQTPGQGLQFLFEYFSETQRNKGNFPGRFSGRQFSNSRSEMNVSTLELGDSALYLCASGLDPAYEQYFGPGTRLTVT.